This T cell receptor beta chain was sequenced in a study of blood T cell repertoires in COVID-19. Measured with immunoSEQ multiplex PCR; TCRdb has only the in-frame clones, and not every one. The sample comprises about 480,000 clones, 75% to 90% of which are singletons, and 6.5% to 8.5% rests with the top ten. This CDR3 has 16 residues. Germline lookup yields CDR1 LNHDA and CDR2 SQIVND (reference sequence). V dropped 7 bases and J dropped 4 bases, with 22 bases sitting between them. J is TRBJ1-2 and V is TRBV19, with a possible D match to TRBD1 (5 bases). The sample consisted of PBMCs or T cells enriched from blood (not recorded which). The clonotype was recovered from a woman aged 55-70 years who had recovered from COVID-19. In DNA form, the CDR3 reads TGTGCCAGTATGAGAGGCGACAGCGCCGAACTCTATGGCTACACCTTC. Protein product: CASMRGDSAELYGYTF.